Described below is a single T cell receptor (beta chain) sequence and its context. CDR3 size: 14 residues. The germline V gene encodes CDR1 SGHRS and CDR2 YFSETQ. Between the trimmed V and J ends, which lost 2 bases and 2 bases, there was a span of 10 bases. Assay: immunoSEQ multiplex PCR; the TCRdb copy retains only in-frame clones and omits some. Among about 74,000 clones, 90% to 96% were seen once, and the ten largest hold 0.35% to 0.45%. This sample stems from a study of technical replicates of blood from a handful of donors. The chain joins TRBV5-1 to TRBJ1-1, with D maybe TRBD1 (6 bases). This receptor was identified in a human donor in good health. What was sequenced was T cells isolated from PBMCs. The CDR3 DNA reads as TGCGCCAGCAGCTTAGGACAGCCTAACACTGAAGCTTTCTTT. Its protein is CASSLGQPNTEAFF.